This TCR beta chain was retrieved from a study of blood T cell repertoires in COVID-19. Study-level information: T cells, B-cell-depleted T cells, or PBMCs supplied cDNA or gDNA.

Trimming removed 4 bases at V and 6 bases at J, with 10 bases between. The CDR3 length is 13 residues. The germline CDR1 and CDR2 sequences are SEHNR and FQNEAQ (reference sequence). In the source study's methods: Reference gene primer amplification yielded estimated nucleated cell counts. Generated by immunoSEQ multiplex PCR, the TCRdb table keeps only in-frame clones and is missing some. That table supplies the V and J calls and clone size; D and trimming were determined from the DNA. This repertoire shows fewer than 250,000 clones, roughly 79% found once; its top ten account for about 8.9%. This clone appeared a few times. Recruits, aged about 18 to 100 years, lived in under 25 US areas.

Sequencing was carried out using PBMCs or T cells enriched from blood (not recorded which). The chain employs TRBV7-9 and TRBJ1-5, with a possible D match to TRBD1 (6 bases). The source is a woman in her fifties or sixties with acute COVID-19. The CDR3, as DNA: TGTGCCAGCAGCTCCCTACAGGGTCAGCCCCAGCATTTT. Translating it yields CASSSLQGQPQHF.